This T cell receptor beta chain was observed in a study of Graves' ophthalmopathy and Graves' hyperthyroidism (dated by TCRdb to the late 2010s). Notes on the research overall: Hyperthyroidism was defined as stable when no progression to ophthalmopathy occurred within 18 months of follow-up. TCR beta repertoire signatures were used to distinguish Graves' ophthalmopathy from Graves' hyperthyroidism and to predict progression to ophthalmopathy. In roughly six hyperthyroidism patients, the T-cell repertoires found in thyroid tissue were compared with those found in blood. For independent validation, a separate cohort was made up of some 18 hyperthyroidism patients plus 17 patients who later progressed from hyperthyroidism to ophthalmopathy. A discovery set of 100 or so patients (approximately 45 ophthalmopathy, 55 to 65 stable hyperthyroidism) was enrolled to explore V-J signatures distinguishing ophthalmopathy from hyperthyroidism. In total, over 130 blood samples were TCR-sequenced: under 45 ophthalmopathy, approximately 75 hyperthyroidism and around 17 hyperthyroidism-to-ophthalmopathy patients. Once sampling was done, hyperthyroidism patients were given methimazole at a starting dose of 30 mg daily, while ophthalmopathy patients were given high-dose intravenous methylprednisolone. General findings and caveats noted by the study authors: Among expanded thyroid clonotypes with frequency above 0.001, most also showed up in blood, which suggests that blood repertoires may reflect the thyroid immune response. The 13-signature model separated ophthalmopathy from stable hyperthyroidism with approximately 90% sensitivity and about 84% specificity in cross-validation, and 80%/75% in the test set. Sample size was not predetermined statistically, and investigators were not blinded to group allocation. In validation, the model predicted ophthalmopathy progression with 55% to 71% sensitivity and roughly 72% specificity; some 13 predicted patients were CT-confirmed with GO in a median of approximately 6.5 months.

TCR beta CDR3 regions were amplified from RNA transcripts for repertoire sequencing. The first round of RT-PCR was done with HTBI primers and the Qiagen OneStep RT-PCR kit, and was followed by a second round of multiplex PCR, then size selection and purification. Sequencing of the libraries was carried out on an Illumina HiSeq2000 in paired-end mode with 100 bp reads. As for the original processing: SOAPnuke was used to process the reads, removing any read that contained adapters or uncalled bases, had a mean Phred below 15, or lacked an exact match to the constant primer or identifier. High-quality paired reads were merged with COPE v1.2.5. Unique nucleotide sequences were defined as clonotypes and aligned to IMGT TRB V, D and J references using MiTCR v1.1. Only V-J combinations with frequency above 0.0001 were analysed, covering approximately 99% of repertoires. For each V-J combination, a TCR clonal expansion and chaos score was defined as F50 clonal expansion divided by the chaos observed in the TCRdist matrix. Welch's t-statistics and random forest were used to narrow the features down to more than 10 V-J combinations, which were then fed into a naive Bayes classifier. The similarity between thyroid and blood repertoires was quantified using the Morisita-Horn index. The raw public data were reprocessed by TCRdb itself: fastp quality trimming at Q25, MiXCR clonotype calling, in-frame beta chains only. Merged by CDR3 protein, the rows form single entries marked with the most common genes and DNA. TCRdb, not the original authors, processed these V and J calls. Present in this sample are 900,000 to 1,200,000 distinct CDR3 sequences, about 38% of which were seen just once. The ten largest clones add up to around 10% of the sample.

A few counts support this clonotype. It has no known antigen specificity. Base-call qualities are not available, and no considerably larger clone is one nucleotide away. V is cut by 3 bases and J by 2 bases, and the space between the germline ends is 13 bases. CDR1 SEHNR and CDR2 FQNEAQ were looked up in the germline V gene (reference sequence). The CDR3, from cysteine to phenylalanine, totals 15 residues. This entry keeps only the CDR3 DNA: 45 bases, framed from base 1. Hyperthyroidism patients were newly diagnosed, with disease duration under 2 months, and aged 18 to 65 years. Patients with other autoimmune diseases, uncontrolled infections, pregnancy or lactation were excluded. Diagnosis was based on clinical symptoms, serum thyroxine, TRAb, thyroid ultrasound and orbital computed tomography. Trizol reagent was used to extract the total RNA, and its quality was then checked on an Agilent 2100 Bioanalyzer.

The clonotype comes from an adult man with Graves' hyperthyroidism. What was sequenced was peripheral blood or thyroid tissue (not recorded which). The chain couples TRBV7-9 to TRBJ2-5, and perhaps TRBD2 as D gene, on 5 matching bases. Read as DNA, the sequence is TGTGCCAGCAGCTTGGCGGGCGAGCGGCAAGAGACCCAGTACTTC. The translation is CASSLAGERQETQYF.